Listed here is a single TCR beta chain. This clonotype turned up a few times. Its cognate antigen has yet to be identified. The sample holds no much larger clone one base away, and base qualities are not on file. This entry is derived from a study of blood T cells in healthy people across ages (dated by TCRdb to about 2015). Notes on the research overall: In model experiments, template switching captured about one uniquely barcoded TCR beta cDNA molecule for every two T cells. To track age-related changes in TCR beta repertoire diversity, the study relied on deep sequencing normalized with unique cDNA molecular identifiers. The donors were divided into four age groups: young (average roughly 17 years), middle-aged (about 40), aged (about 60) and long-lived (about 80). Donors of different ages were randomly distributed across sequencing lanes to avoid experimental bias. The study analyzed two additional independent replicas of 1 million unique cDNA reads from the same blood draw for two donors, one aged 18 to 30 and one aged 80 or older. Findings and caveats that apply to the study as a whole: The long-lived group showed more naive CD4+ T cells, fewer expanded clones and increased TCR diversity than the aged group, suggesting age selection. Because donor CMV infection status was unknown, age-related changes in expanded clonotypes were potentially confounded. As age increased, observed TCR beta diversity per million T cells dropped in a roughly linear way, and a significant reduction was already evident by age 40. Since profiling was done on bulk unsorted PBMCs, naive and antigen-experienced compartments could not be conclusively compared. Estimates of total diversity from one million sequenced T cells were regarded as lower bounds and underestimates. A strong correlation was found between observed TCR beta diversity and the percentage of naive T cells measured by flow cytometry.

CDR1 and CDR2 (SGHTA, FQGNSA) derive from the germline V gene. Deletion took 1 base off V and 2 bases off J, with a span of 12 bases between the germline ends. CDR3 length: 15 amino acids, cysteine to phenylalanine. The sequence is cut down to CDR3 DNA, 45 bases in frame from base 1. Systemically healthy Caucasian individuals from Russia, 35 to 50 in total and aged about 6 to 95 years, were included as donors. About 10 milliliters of peripheral blood were drawn from each donor into EDTA-treated Vacutainer tubes. Ficoll-Paque density-gradient centrifugation was used to isolate PBMCs, with at least 6.5 million per sample. Total RNA was extracted from PBMCs with Trizol reagent, with at least 5 micrograms obtained per sample. Naive CD45RAhigh/CD27high T cell percentages were measured by flow cytometry on a PBMC aliquot from every donor. The receptor library was made with 5' RACE. Instrument on record: Illumina HiSeq 2500. A second roughly 6 to 12 cycle PCR used a sample-barcoded 5' primer and a J-beta primer mix. A unique molecular identifier was introduced onto each TCR beta cDNA molecule by a template-switch 5' adaptor carrying 12 random nucleotides. Each sample yielded at least 2.5 million CDR3-containing paired-end reads. First-strand cDNA synthesis was performed from all RNA using the Mint cDNA synthesis kit, with priming by a TRBC-specific oligonucleotide. After uracil-DNA glycosylase treatment, a first 18-cycle PCR used universal primers M1SS and BC2_uni_R on all cDNA. The original methods were these. For normalization, 1 million high-quality reads were randomly selected from each sample, with every read carrying a distinct molecular identifier. Instead of being binned into consensus sequences, reads that shared molecular identifiers were thrown out. MiTCR, with a Q25 quality threshold and the strictest error-elimination algorithm, was used for CDR3 identification, clonotype clustering and error correction. A nonparametric unseen species model using Euler transformation provided a lower-bound estimate of total TCR beta diversity. The raw public data were reprocessed by TCRdb itself: fastp quality trimming at Q25, MiXCR clonotype calling, in-frame beta chains only. Each record represents a unique CDR3 protein, reported with the most common genes and DNA among its rows. V and J calls and clone size were set by TCRdb, not the authors. The sample profile shows about 1.4 million distinct CDR3 sequences; approximately 59% of them were found once. The top ten clones comprise 5% to 7% of the sample.

The sequenced sample was blood. The receptor comes from a man younger than 35 in good health. This chain is built from TRBV7-2 and TRBJ2-7; no D gene can be assigned with confidence. Here the CDR3 is given as CASSLEATTTYEQYF. The sequence in DNA is TGTGCCAGCAGCTTAGAGGCGACCACCACCTACGAGCAGTACTTC. With the rest looked up from the reference TRBV7-2 and TRBJ2-7 genes rather than sequenced, the full variable domain is GAGVSQSPSNKVTEKGKDVELRCDPISGHTALYWYRQSLGQGLEFLIYFQGNSAPDKSGLPSDRFSAERTGGSVSTLTIQRTQQEDSAVYLCASSLEATTTYEQYFGPGTRLTVT.